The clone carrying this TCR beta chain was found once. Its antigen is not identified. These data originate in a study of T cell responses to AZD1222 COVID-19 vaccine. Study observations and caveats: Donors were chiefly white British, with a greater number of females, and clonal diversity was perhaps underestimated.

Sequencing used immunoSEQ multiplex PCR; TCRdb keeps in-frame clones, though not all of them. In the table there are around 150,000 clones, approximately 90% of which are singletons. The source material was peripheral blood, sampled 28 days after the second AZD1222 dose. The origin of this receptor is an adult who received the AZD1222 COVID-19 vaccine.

The CDR3 here is CASSFQTGSVNTEAFF. CDR3 DNA sequence: TGTGCCAGCAGCTTTCAGACAGGGTCGGTGAACACTGAAGCTTTCTTT. The chain uses TRBV5-5 and TRBJ1-1; TRBD1 matches at 7 bases. From germline, CDR1 is SGHKS and CDR2 YYEKEE (reference sequence). Losses at the gene ends were 2 bases for V and 0 bases for J; bases not matched to a gene: 7. The CDR3 sequence is 16 residues long.